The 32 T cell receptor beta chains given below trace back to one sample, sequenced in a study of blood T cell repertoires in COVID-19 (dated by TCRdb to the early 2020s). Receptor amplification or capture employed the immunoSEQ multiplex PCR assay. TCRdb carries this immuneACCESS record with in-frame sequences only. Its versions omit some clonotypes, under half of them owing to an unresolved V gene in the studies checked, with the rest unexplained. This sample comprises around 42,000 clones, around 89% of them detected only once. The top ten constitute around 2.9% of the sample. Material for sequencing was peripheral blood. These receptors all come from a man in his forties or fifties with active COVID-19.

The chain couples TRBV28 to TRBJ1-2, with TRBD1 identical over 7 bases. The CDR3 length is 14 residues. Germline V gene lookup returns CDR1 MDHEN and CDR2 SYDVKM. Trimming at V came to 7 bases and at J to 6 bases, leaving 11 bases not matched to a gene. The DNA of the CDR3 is TGTGCCAGCACTCACCCGAGGGGGCTAGATGGCTACACCTTC. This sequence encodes CASTHPRGLDGYTF.

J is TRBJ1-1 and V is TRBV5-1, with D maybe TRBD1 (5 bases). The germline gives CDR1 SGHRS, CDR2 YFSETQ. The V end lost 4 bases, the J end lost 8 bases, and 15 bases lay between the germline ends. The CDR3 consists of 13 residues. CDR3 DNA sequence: TGCGCCAGCAGCCTGATTCCCGACAGAGAAGCTTTCTTT. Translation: CASSLIPDREAFF.

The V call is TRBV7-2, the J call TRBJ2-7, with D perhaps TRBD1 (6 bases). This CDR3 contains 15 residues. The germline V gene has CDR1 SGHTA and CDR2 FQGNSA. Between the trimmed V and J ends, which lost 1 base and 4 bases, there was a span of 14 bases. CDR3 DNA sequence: TGTGCCAGCAGCTTAGAGTCCGGCAGGGGATACGAGCAGTACTTC. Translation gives CASSLESGRGYEQYF.

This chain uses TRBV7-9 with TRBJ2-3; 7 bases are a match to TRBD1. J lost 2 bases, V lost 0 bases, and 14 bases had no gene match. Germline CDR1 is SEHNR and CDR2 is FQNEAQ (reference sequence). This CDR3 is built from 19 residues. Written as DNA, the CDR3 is TGTGCCAGCAGCTTAGCTCTAATGACAGGGCGGGCCCTCACAGATACGCAGTATTTT. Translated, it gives CASSLALMTGRALTDTQYF.

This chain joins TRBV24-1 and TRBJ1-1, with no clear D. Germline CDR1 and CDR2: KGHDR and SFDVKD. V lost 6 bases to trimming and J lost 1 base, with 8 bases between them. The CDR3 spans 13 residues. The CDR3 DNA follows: TGTGCCACCAGTAACGACAAGAACACTGAAGCTTTCTTT. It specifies CATSNDKNTEAFF.

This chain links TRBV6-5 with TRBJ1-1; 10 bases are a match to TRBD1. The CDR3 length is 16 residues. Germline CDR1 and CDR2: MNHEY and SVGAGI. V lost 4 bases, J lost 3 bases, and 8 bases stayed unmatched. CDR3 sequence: CASSSGTGVLDTEAFF. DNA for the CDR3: TGTGCCAGCAGTTCCGGGACAGGGGTGTTGGACACTGAAGCTTTCTTT.

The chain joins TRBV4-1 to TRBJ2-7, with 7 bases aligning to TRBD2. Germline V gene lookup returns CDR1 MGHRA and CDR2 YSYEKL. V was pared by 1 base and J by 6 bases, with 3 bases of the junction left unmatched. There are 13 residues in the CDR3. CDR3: CASSQVSSGEQYF. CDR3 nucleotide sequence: TGCGCCAGCAGCCAAGTGTCTAGCGGCGAGCAGTACTTC.

This chain's CDR3 is CASRNRVVPLLFF. The DNA of the CDR3 is TGTGCCAGCAGAAACAGGGTTGTGCCTCTACTGTTTTTT. The rearrangement uses TRBV5-6 and TRBJ1-4; TRBD1 is a possible D gene (6 bases). CDR3 size: 13 residues. The germline gives CDR1 SGHDT, CDR2 YYEEEE. With 5 bases removed from V and 13 bases from J, the gap between germline ends came to 18 bases.

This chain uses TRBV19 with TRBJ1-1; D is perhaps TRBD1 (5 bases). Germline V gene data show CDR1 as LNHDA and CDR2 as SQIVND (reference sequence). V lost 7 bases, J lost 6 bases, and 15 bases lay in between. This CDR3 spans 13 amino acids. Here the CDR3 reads CASISGGMAEAFF. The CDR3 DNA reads TGTGCCAGTATTAGTGGGGGGATGGCTGAAGCTTTCTTT.

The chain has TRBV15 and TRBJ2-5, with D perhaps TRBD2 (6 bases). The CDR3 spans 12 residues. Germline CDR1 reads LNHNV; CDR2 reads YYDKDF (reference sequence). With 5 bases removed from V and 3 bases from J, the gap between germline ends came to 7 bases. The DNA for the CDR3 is TGTGCCACCAGCTGGGGGGAAGAGACCCAGTACTTC. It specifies CATSWGEETQYF.

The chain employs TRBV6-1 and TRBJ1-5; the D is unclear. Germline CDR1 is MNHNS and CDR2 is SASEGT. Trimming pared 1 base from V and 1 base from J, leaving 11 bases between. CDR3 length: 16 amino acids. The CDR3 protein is CASSEVGVWSNQPQHF. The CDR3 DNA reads TGTGCCAGCAGTGAAGTCGGGGTTTGGAGCAATCAGCCCCAGCATTTT.

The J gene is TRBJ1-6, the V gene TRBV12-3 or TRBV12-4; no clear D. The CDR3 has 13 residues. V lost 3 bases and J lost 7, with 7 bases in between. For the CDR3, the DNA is TGTGCCAGCAGTTTGGTTCAGAATTCACCCCTCCACTTT. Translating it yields CASSLVQNSPLHF.

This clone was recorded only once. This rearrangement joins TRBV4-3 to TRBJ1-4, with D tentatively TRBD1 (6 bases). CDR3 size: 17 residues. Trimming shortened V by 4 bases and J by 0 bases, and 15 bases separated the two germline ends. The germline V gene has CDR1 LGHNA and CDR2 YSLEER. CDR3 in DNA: TGCGCCAGCAGCCCTAACAGGGATTGGGCAACTAATGAAAAACTGTTTTTT. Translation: CASSPNRDWATNEKLFF.

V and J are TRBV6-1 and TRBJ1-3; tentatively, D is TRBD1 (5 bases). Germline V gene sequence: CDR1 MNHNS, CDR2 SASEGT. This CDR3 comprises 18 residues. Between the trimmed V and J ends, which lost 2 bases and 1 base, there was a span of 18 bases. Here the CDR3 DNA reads TGTGCCAGCAGTGAACTGGGGGGTCTTGGGTCTTCTGGAAACACCATATATTTT. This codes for CASSELGGLGSSGNTIYF.

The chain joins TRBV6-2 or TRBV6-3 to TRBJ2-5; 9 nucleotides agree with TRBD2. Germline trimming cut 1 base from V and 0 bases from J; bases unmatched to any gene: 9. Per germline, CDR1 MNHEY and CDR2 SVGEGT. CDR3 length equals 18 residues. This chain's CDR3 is CASSYFSRSGGDQETQYF. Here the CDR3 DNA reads TGTGCCAGCAGTTACTTTTCTCGTAGCGGGGGCGACCAAGAGACCCAGTACTTC.

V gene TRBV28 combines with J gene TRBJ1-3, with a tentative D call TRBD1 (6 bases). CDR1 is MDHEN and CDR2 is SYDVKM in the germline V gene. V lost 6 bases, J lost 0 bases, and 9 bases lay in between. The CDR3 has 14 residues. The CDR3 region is CASSLQGSGNTIYF. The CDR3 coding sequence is TGTGCCAGCAGCCTACAGGGCTCTGGAAACACCATATATTTT.

The CDR3 sequence is CASGSGGLGSPLHF. The CDR3, as DNA: TGTGCCAGCGGGTCGGGGGGATTAGGTTCACCCCTCCACTTT. The V and J genes are TRBV27 and TRBJ1-6; tentative D call: TRBD1 (5 bases). CDR1 and CDR2 (germline): MNHEY, SMNVEV (reference sequence). This CDR3 has 14 residues. The ends were cut back, 8 bases at V and 9 bases at J, with 17 bases in the middle.

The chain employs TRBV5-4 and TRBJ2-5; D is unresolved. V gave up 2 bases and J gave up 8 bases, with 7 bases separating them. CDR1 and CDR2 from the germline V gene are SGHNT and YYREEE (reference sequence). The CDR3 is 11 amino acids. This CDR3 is CASSFGRTQYF. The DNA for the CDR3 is TGTGCCAGCAGCTTCGGTCGAACCCAGTACTTC.

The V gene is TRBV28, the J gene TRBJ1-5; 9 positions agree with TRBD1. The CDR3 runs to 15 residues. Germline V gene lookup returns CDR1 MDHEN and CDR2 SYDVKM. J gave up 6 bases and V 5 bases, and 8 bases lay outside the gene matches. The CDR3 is CASSIQGASGQPQHF. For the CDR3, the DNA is TGTGCCAGCAGTATACAGGGGGCGTCAGGTCAGCCCCAGCATTTT.

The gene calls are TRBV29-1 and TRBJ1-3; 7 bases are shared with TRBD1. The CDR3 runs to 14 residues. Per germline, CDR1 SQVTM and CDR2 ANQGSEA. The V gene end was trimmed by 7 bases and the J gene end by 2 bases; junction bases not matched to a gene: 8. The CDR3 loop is CSATATGTGNTIYF. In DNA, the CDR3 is TGCAGCGCCACCGCGACAGGGACTGGAAACACCATATATTTT. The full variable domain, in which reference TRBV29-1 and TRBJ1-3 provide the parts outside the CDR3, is SAVISQKPSRDICQRGTSLTIQCQVDSQVTMMFWYRQQPGQSLTLIATANQGSEATYESGFVIDKFPISRPNLTFSTLTVSNMSPEDSSIYLCSATATGTGNTIYFGEGSWLTVV.

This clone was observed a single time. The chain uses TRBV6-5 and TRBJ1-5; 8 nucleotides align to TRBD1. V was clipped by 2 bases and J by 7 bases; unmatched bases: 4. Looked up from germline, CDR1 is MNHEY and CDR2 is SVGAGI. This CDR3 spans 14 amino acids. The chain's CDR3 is CASSYGQGGQPQHF. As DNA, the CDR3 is TGTGCCAGCAGTTACGGACAGGGAGGCCAGCCCCAGCATTTT.

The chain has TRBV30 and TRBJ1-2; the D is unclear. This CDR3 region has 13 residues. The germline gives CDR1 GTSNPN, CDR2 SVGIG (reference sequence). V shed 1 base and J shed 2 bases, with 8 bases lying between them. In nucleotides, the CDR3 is TGTGCCTGGAGTGAAGCCAGGAACTATGGCTACACCTTC. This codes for CAWSEARNYGYTF.

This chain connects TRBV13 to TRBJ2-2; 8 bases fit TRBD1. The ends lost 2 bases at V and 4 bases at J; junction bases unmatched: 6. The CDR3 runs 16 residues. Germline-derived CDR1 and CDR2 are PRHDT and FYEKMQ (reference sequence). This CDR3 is CASSLYRTGITGELFF. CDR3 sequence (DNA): TGTGCCAGCAGCTTATACCGGACAGGGATCACCGGGGAGCTGTTTTTT. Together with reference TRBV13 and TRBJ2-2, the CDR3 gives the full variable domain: AAGVIQSPRHLIKEKRETATLKCYPIPRHDTVYWYQQGPGQDPQFLISFYEKMQSDKGSIPDRFSAQQFSDYHSELNMSSLELGDSALYFCASSLYRTGITGELFFGEGSRLTVL.

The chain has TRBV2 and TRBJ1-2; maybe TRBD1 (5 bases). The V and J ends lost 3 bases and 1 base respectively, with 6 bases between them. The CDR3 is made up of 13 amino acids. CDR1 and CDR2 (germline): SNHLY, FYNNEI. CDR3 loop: CASSDRDNYGYTF. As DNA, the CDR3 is TGTGCCAGCAGTGACAGGGATAACTATGGCTACACCTTC.

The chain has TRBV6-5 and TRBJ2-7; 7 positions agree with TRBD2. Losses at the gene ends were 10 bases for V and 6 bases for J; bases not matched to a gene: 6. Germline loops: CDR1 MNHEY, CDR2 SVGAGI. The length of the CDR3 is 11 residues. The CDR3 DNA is TGTGCCACCAAGGCGGGGGTCGAGCAGTACTTC. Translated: CATKAGVEQYF.

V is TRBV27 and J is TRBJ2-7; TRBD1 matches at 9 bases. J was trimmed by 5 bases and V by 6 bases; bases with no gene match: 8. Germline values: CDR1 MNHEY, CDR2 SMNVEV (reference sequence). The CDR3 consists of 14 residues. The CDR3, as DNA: TGTGCCAGCAGGACCGGGACAGGGATCGACGAGCAGTACTTC. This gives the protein CASRTGTGIDEQYF.

The CDR3 is CAISEREDEQYF. The CDR3 nucleotides read TGTGCCATCAGTGAGCGGGAGGACGAGCAGTACTTC. The chain has TRBV10-3 and TRBJ2-7, with 7 bases lining up with TRBD2. The CDR3 consists of 12 residues. Germline V gene sequence: CDR1 ENHRY, CDR2 SYGVKD. The J segment lost 5 bases and the V segment lost 2 bases, leaving 0 bases of the junction unmatched.

The CDR3 DNA is TGTGCCAGCAGTTACAAACAGGCTGCCTACGAGCAGTACTTC. It yields the protein CASSYKQAAYEQYF. The chain has TRBV6-6 and TRBJ2-7, with D maybe TRBD1 (5 bases). CDR1 and CDR2 (germline): MNHNY, SVGAGI (reference sequence). The CDR3 is 14 residues long. With 2 bases removed from V and 2 bases from J, the gap between germline ends came to 10 bases.

CDR3 in amino acids: CAISGASTTDTQYF. CDR3 in DNA: TGTGCCATCAGTGGGGCCAGTACCACAGATACGCAGTATTTT. The chain links TRBV10-3 to TRBJ2-3; D gene unclear. V lost 4 bases and J 2 bases, leaving 10 bases between the germline ends. The CDR3 loop spans 14 amino acids. Per the germline V gene, CDR1 is ENHRY and CDR2 is SYGVKD.

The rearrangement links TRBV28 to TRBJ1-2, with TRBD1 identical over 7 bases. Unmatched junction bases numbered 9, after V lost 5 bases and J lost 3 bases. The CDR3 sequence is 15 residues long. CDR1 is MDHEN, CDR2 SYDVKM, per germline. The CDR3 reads CASSLGQETDYGYTF. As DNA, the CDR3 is TGTGCCAGCAGTCTCGGACAGGAGACGGACTATGGCTACACCTTC.

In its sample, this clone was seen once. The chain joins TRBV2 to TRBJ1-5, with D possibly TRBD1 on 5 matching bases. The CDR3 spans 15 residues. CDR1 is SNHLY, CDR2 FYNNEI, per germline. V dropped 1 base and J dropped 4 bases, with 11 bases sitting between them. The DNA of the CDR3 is TGTGCCAGCAGTGAAGGAGGGACTCGGAATCAGCCCCAGCATTTT. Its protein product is CASSEGGTRNQPQHF.

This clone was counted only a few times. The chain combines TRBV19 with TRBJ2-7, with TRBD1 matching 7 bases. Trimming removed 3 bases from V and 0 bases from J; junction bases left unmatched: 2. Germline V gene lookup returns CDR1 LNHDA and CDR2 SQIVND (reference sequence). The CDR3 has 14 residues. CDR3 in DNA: TGTGCCAGTAGTATTCGGACAGGCTCCTACGAGCAGTACTTC. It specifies CASSIRTGSYEQYF.